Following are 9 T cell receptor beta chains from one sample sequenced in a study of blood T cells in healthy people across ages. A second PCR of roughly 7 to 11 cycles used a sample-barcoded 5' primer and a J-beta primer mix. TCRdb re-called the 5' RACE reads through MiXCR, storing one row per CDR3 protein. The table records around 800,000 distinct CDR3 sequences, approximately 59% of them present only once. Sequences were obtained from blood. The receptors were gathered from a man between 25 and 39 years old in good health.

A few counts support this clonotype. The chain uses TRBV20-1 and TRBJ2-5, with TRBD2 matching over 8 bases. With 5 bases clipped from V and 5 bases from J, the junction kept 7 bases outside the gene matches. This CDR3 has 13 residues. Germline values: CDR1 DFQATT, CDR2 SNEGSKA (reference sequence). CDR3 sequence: CSAPRAGGETQYF. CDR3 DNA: TGCAGTGCTCCGAGGGCGGGAGGCGAGACCCAGTACTTC.

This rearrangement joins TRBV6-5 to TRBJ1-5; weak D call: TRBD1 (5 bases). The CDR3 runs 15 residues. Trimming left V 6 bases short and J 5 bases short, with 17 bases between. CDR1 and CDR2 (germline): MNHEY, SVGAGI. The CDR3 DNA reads TGTGCCAGCAGCCGTCAGGGATTTGGGGATCAGCCCCAGCATTTT. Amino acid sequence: CASSRQGFGDQPQHF.

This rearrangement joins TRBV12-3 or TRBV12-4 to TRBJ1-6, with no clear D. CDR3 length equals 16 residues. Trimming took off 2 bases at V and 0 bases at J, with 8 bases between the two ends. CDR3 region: CASSLQVGSYNSPLHF. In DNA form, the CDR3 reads TGTGCCAGCAGTTTACAGGTGGGCTCCTATAATTCACCCCTCCACTTT.

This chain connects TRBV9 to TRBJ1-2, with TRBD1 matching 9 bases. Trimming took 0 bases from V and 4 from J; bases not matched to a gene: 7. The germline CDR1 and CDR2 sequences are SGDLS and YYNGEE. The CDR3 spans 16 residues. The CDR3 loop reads CASSVGITGGVYGYTF. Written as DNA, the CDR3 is TGTGCCAGCAGCGTAGGGATTACAGGGGGCGTCTATGGCTACACCTTC.

The CDR3 DNA sequence: TGTGCCAGCAGCTTAAGCGTAGGGCAGAGCAATGAGCAGTTCTTC. Amino acid sequence: CASSLSVGQSNEQFF. This chain connects TRBV7-8 to TRBJ2-1; D is ambiguous. The V gene lost 2 bases and the J gene lost 6 bases, with 14 bases spanning the gap. CDR3 length: 15 residues. CDR1 is SGHVS, CDR2 FQNEAQ, per germline.

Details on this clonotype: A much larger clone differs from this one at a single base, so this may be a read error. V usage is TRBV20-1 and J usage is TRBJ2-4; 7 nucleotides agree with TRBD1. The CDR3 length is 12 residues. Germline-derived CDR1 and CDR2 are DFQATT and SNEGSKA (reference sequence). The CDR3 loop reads CLAGTASYKQYF. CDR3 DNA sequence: TGCCTGGCCGGGACAGCCTCCTACAAGCAGTACTTC.

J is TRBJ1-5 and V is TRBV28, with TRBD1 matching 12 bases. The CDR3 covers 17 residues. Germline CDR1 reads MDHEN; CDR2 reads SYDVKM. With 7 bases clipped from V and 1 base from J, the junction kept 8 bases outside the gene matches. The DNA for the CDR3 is TGTGCCAGCAACCCGGGACAGGGGGCAGGGAGCAATCAGCCCCAGCATTTT. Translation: CASNPGQGAGSNQPQHF.

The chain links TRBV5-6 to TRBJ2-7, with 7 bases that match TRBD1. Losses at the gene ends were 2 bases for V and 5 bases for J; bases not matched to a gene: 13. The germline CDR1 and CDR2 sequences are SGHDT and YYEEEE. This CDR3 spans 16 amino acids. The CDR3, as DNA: TGTGCCAGCAGCTTACCCTTTGACAGGGTTTTCAACGAGCAGTACTTC. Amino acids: CASSLPFDRVFNEQYF.

The CDR3 nucleotides are TGCGCCAGCAAAAACGGGGGGGGTTTTTACAATGAGCAGTTCTTC. It codes for CASKNGGGFYNEQFF. This chain connects TRBV5-1 to TRBJ2-1, with 8 bases that match TRBD2. V trimming: 6 bases; J trimming: 4 bases; junction bases outside the gene matches: 9. CDR3 length: 15 amino acids. CDR1 and CDR2 from the germline V gene are SGHRS and YFSETQ.